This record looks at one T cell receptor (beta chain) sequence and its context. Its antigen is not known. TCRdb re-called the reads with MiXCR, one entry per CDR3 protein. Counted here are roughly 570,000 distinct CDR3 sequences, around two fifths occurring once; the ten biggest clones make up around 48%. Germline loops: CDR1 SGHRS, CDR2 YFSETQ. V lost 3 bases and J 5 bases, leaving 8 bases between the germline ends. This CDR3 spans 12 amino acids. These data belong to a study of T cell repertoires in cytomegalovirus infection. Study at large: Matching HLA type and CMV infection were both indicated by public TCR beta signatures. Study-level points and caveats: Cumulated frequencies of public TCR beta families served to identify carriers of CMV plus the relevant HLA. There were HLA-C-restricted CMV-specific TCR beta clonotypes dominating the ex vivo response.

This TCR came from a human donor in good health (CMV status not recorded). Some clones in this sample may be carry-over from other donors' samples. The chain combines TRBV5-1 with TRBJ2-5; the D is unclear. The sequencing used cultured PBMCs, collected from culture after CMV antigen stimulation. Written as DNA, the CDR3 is TGCGCCAGCAGCTGGGAATCTGAGACCCAGTACTTC. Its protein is CASSWESETQYF.